This TCR beta chain comes out of a study of T cell responses to AZD1222 COVID-19 vaccine (dated by TCRdb to about 2021). Some background on the complete study: AZD1222 recipients with second doses at about 4 weeks or about 12 weeks were pooled, because spike-specific TCR depth and breadth did not differ between schedules. TCR sequencing was performed for 230 to 250 trial participants, of whom about 210 were given two doses of AZD1222 and about 25 were given two doses of MenACWY control vaccine. Trial participants were enrolled by age into subgroups of 18-55, 56-69 and 70-plus years, and 148, 28 and 57 TCR-sequenced participants, respectively, were included in these subgroups. Broader findings and caveats from the paper: A significant rise in spike-specific TCR breadth and depth was observed after two AZD1222 doses relative to day 0 and relative to MenACWY recipients. The 56-69-year group was small, and its depth increase did not reach significance, likely because of low power. The whole spike protein was spanned by vaccine-associated CD4 TCRs, and dominant responses were seen in regions 160-218 and 743-854. Nearly half of unique spike-specific TCRs reportedly recognized epitopes outside regions mutated in the B.1.351 and B.1.1.7 variants. Most participants were white British and females outnumbered males, and the authors suggested that clonal diversity may have been underestimated. Because no day 14 peak-response samples were available, repertoires were characterized only after the peak T cell response. Conclusions about previously exposed vaccinees were limited because only a handful of AZD1222 recipients were SARS-CoV-2 seropositive at baseline.

The CDR3 regions of human TCRbeta chains were subjected to immunosequencing. Under the source paper's analysis protocol: Repertoire TCRs were matched against a reference library of SARS-CoV-2-specific TCRs generated with the MIRA antigen-specificity platform. Breadth was defined as the fraction of unique TCRs that were SARS-CoV-2-associated. Depth was defined as the fraction of total T cells that were SARS-CoV-2-associated. Using the MIRA data, each spike-specific TCR was assigned both to the spike region to which the TCR was reactive and to a CD4 or CD8 class. Log10-transformed breadth and depth values were compared by one-way ANOVA with Sidak's multiple comparisons tests. TCRdb obtained this table from immuneACCESS and retained in-frame rearrangements with V and J assigned. These tables miss some clones; where compared with another copy, unresolved V genes account for less than half of the shortfall, and the remainder is unexplained. That table is the source of V, J and clone size, and D and trimming were worked out from the DNA. The sample table lists roughly 170,000 clones, 91% of them with a count of one. Approximately 1.9% of the sample lies in the top ten.

Note on this clone: Its antigen has not been determined. Base qualities are missing; no much larger clone stands one base away.

Explained via the paper, the time point label denotes: baseline before first vaccination. Samples from vaccinated people were obtained from the UK trials COV001 and COV002, which included a single-blind randomized controlled phase 2/3 trial of AZD1222 (ChAdOx1 nCoV-19) in healthy adults. For TCRbeta chain sequencing, PBMC samples from trial participants were taken at day 0 and at day 28 after the second dose. Relative to germline, V is missing 6 bases and J is missing 8 bases, with 7 bases of the junction outside any gene match. From cysteine to phenylalanine, the CDR3 is 14 amino acids long. Kept here is only the CDR3 DNA, which spans 42 bases and is read in frame from base 1. The germline V gene (reference sequence) yields LGHDT for CDR1 and YNNKEL for CDR2.

The origin of this receptor is an adult in good health. This chain is built from TRBV3-1 (or the pseudogene TRBV3-2) and TRBJ2-2; 9 central bases correspond to TRBD1. The sample was peripheral blood, taken on day 0 of AZD1222 vaccination. The DNA sequence reads TGTGCCAGCAGAAGACAGGGGGGATCGGGGGAGCTGTTTTTT. It translates as CASRRQGGSGELFF.